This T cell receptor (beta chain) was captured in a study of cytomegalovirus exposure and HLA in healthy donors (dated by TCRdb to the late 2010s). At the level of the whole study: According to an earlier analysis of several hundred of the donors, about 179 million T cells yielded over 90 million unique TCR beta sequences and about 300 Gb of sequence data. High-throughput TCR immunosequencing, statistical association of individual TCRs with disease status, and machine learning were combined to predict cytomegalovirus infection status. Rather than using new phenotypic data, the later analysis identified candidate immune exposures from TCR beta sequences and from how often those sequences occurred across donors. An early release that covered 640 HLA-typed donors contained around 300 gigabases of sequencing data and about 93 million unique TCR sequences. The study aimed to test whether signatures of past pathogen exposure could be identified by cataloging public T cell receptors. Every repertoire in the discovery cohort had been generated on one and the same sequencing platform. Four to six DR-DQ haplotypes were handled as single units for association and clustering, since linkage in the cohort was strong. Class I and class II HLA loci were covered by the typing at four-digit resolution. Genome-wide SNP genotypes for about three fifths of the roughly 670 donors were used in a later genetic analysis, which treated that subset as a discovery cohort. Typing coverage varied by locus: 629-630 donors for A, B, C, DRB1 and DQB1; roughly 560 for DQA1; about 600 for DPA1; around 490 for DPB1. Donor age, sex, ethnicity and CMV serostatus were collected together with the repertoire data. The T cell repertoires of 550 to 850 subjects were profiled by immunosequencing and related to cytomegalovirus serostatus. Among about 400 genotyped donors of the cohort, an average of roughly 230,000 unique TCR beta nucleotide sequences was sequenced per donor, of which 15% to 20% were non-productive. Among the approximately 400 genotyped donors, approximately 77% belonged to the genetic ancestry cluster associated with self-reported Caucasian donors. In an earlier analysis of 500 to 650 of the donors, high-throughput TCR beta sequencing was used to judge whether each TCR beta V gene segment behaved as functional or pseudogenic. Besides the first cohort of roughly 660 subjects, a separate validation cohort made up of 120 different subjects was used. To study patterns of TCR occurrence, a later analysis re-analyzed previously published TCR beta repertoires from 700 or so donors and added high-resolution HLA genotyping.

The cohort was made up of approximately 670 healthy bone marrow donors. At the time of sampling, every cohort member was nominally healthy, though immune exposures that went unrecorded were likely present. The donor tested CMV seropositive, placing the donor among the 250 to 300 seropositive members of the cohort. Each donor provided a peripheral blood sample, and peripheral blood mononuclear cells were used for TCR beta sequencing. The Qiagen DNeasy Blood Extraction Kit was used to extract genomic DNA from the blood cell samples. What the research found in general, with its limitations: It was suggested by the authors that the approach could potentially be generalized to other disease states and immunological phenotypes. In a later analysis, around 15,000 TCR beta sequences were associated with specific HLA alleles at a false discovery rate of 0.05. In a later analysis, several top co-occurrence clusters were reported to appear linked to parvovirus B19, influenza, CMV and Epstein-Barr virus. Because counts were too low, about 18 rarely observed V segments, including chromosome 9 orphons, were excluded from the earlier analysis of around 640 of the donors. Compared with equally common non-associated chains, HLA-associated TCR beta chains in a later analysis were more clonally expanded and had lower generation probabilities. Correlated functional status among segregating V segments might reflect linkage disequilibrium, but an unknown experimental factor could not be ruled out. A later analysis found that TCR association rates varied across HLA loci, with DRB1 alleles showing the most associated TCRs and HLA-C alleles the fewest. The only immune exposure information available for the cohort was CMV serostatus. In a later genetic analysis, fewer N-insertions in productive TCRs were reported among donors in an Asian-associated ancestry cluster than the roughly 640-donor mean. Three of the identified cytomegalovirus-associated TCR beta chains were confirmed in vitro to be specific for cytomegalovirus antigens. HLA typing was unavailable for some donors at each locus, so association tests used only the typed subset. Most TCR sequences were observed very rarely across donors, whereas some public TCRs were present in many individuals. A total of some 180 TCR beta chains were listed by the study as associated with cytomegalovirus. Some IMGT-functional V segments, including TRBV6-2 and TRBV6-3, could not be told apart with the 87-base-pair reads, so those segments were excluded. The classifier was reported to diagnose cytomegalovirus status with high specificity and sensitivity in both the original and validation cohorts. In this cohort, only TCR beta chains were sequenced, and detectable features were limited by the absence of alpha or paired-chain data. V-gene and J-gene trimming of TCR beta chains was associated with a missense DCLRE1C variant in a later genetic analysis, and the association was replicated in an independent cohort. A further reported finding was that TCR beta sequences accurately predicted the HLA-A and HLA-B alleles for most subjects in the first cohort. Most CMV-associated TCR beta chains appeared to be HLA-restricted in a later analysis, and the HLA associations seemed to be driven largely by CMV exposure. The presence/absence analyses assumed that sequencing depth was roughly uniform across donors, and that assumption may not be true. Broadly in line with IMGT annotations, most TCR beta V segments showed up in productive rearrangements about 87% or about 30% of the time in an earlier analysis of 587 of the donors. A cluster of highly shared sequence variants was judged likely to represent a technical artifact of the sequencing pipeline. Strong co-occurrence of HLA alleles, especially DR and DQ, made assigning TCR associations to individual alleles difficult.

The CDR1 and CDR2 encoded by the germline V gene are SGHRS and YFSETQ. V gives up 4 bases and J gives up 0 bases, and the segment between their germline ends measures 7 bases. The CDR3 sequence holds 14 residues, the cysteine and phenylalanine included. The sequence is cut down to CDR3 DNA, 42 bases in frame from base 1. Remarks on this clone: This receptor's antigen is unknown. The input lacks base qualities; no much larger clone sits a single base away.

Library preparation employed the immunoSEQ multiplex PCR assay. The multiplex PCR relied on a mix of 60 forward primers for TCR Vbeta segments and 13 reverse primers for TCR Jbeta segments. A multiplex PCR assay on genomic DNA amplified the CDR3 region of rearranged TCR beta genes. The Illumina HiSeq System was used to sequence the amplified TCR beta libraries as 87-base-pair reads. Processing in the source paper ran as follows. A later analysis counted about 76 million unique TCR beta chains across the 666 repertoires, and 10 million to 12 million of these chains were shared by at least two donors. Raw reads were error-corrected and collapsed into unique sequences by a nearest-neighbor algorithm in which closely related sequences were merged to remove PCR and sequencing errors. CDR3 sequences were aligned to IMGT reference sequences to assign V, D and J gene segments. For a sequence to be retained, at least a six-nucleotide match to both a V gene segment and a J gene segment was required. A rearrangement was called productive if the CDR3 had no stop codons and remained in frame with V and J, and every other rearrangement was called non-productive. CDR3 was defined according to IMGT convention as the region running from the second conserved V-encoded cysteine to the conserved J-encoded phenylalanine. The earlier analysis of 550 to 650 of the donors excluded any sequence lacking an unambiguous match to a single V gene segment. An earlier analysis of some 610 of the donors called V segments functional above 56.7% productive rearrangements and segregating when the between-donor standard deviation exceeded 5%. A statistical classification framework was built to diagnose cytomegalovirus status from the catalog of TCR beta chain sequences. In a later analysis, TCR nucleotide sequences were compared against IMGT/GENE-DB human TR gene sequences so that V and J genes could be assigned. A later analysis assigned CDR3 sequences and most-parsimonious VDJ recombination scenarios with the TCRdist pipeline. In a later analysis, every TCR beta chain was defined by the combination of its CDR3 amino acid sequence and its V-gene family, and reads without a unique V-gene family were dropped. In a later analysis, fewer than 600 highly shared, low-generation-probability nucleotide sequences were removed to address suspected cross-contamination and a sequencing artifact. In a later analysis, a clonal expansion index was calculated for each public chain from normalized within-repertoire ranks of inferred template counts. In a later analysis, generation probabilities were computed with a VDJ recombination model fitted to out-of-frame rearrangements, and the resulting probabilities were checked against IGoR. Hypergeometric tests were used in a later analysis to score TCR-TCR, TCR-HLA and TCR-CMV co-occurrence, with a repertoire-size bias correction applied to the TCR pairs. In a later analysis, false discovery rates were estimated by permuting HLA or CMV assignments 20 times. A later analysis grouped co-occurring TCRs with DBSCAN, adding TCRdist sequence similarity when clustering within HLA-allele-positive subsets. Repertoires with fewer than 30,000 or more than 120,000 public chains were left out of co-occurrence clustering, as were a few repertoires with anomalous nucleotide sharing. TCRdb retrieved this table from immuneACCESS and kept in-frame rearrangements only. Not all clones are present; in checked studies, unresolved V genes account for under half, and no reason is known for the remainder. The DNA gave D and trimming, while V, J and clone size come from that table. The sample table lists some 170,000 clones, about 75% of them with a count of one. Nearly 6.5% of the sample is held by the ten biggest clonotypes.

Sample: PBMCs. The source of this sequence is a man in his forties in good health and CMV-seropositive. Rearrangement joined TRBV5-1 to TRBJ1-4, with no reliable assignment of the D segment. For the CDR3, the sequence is CASSPTSTNEKLFF. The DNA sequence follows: TGCGCCAGCAGCCCGACATCAACTAATGAAAAACTGTTTTTT.